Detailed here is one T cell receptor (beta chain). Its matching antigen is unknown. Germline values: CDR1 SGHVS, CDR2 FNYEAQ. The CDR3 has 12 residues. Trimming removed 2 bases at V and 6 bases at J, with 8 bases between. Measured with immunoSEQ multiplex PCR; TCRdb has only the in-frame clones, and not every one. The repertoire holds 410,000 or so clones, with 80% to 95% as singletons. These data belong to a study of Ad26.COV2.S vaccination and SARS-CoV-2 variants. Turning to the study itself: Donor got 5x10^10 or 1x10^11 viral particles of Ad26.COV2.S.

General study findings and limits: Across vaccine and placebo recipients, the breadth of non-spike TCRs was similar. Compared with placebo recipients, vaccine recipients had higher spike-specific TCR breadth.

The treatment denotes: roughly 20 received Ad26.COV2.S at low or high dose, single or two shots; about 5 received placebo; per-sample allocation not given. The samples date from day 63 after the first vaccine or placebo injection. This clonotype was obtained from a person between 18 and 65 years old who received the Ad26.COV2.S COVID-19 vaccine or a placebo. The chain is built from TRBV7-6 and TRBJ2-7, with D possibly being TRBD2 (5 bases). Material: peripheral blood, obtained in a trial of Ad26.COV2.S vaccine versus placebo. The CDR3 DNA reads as TGTGCCAGCAGCTTACGGGGAAGCGAGCAGTACTTC. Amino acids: CASSLRGSEQYF. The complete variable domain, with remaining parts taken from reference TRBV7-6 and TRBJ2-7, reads GAGVSQSPRYKVTKRGQDVALRCDPISGHVSLYWYRQALGQGPEFLTYFNYEAQQDKSGLPNDRFSAERPEGSISTLTIQRTEQRDSAMYRCASSLRGSEQYFGPGTRLTVT.